The 32 T cell receptor beta chains listed next were all sequenced from one sample in a study of CD8+CD57+ T cells in acquired aplastic anemia. Patients chosen for sequencing had CD8+CD57+ cells that had expanded, as shown by flow cytometry. Genomic DNA was employed as the template in profiling TCR beta VDJ and CDR3. TCRdb fed the reads into MiXCR, producing one record per CDR3 protein. Of about 160,000 distinct CDR3 sequences listed, 45% to 50% are singletons. The sample taken for sequencing was sorted CD4+, CD8+, or CD8+CD57+ T cells (not recorded which) from PBMCs. These receptors originate from a human donor with aplastic anemia.

This clonotype was counted at least ten times. The rearrangement joins TRBV4-1 to TRBJ1-1; no reliable D call. The V gene lost 0 bases and the J gene lost 4 bases, with 9 bases spanning the gap. Germline CDR1 is MGHRA and CDR2 is YSYEKL. CDR3 length: 14 residues. The DNA for the CDR3 is TGCGCCAGCAGCCAAGATAGGGTTGGCACTGAAGCTTTCTTT. Residues: CASSQDRVGTEAFF.

This clonotype was seen repeatedly, ten times or more. V and J are TRBV12-3 or TRBV12-4 and TRBJ2-7; D not certain. V was trimmed by 2 bases and J by 5 bases, leaving 4 bases between them. This CDR3 is built from 11 residues. The CDR3 coding sequence is TGTGCCAGCAGTTTACGGCACGAGCAGTACTTC. Protein sequence: CASSLRHEQYF.

As regards this clonotype: Its ends do not fully match the called genes, so a read error is possible. The V gene is TRBV11-1, the J gene TRBJ1-1; 7 nucleotides agree with TRBD1. Per the germline V gene, CDR1 is SGHAT and CDR2 is FQDESV (reference sequence). The CDR3 runs 14 residues. The CDR3 protein is CTSSLRQGHSEAFF. The CDR3 DNA is TGTACCAGCAGCTTGAGACAGGGTCATAGTGAAGCTTTCTTT.

The table lists this clonotype with a count of one. The J gene is TRBJ1-5, the V gene TRBV10-3; D not resolved. CDR3 length: 16 amino acids. Per germline, CDR1 ENHRY and CDR2 SYGVKD. Trimming removed 0 bases from V and 0 bases from J, with 9 bases in between. The CDR3 region has the DNA TGTGCCATCAGTGAGTCGTCTAGGGTTAGCAATCAGCCCCAGCATTTT. It translates to CAISESSRVSNQPQHF.

In its sample, this clonotype was seen a few times. The V and J genes are TRBV2 and TRBJ1-5, with 7 positions matching TRBD1. There are 14 residues in the CDR3. The junction had 6 bases not matched to a gene; V was cut back by 5 bases and J by 5 bases. Germline V gene data show CDR1 as SNHLY and CDR2 as FYNNEI. CDR3: CASSQGTAYQPQHF. Written as DNA, the CDR3 is TGTGCCAGCAGTCAAGGGACAGCCTATCAGCCCCAGCATTTT.

The CDR3 nucleotides read TGTGCCAGCAGCCAAAGAGGGGGGGCTTTCTTT. Amino acids: CASSQRGGAFF. The rearrangement uses TRBV7-8 and TRBJ1-1; possibly TRBD1 for D (6 bases). The CDR3 runs 11 residues. Germline V CDR1 and CDR2: SGHVS, FQNEAQ. V dropped 5 bases and J dropped 11 bases, with 12 bases sitting between them.

This clonotype was detected ten times or more. The J gene is TRBJ2-1, the V gene TRBV24-1; D is undetermined. The CDR3 is 16 residues long. Trimming shortened V by 4 bases and J by 0 bases, and 12 bases separated the two germline ends. Germline V CDR1 and CDR2: KGHDR, SFDVKD. Here the CDR3 DNA reads TGTGCCACCAGTGAAGCCACTTTTGGCTCCTACAATGAGCAGTTCTTC. It codes for CATSEATFGSYNEQFF.

This chain connects TRBV7-3 to TRBJ2-5; 8 nucleotides match TRBD2. CDR3 length equals 14 residues. The V and J ends lost 5 bases and 2 bases, in that order; junction bases with no gene match: 4. Germline V gene sequence: CDR1 SGHTA, CDR2 FQGTGA. CDR3 DNA sequence: TGTGCCAGCAGCCAGAGCGGGGGACAAGAGACCCAGTACTTC. Protein: CASSQSGGQETQYF.

This chain uses TRBV25-1 with TRBJ1-4; possible D gene TRBD1, 6 bases. Trimming removed 2 bases at V and 1 base at J, with 8 bases between. Germline-derived CDR1 and CDR2 are MGHDK and SYGVNS. The CDR3 contains 15 residues. The CDR3 reads CASSERTVTNEKLFF. CDR3 DNA: TGTGCCAGCAGTGAACGGACAGTAACTAATGAAAAACTGTTTTTT.

The chain has TRBV20-1 and TRBJ2-7, with 8 bases matching TRBD1. The V gene's germline CDR1 is DFQATT and CDR2 SNEGSKA (reference sequence). The V segment lost 5 bases and the J segment 0 bases; nucleotides outside the gene matches: 9. The CDR3 has 15 residues. DNA of the CDR3: TGCAGTGCTCAAGAGACAGGGGATTACTCCTACGAGCAGTACTTC. It encodes CSAQETGDYSYEQYF.

The rearrangement links TRBV24-1 to TRBJ1-6, with TRBD1 matching over 7 bases. Germline assignment: CDR1 KGHDR and CDR2 SFDVKD. This CDR3 contains 14 residues. Trimming removed 5 bases from V and 7 bases from J; junction bases left unmatched: 4. This CDR3 is CATSGTGQNSPLHF. The CDR3 bases are TGTGCCACCAGTGGGACAGGCCAGAATTCACCCCTCCACTTT.

The chain recombines TRBV9 with TRBJ1-2; no clear D gene. The CDR3 sequence is 12 residues long. Germline-derived CDR1 and CDR2 are SGDLS and YYNGEE. Trimming cost V 0 bases and J 5 bases, with 5 bases left between them. The CDR3 DNA is TGTGCCAGCAGCGTAGAAGTGTATGGCTACACCTTC. This sequence encodes CASSVEVYGYTF.

The V gene is TRBV6-1, the J gene TRBJ2-7; D not resolved. The length of the CDR3 is 11 residues. V was pared by 5 bases and J by 5 bases, with 7 bases between. Germline CDR1 is MNHNS and CDR2 is SASEGT. CDR3 in DNA: TGTGCCAGCAGTCTGCGGAACGAGCAGTACTTC. Protein: CASSLRNEQYF.

This clonotype was found many times. The chain couples TRBV5-1 to TRBJ2-7; possibly TRBD1 for D (6 bases). The germline V and J ends were trimmed by 4 bases and 0 bases, with 17 bases remaining between them. The germline gives CDR1 SGHRS, CDR2 YFSETQ. The CDR3 sequence is 16 residues long. The CDR3 spells CASSRNRDTISYEQYF. CDR3 in DNA: TGCGCCAGCAGCAGAAACCGGGACACTATCTCCTACGAGCAGTACTTC.

This clonotype was picked up many times. The V call is TRBV7-9, the J call TRBJ1-1; tentatively, D is TRBD1 (5 bases). CDR3 size: 14 residues. Looked up from germline, CDR1 is SEHNR and CDR2 is FQNEAQ (reference sequence). The V end lost 1 base, the J end lost 4 bases, and 10 bases lay between the germline ends. CDR3 DNA: TGTGCCAGCAGCTTAGTAGTGGGGGGCACTGAAGCTTTCTTT. This translates into CASSLVVGGTEAFF.

This chain links TRBV10-3 with TRBJ2-1; 8 nucleotides align to TRBD2. This CDR3 has 14 amino acids. Germline trimming cut 6 bases from V and 7 bases from J; bases unmatched to any gene: 8. Per the germline V gene, CDR1 is ENHRY and CDR2 is SYGVKD. This CDR3 is CAISGREVGNEQFF. The CDR3 nucleotides read TGTGCCATCAGCGGGAGGGAAGTTGGAAATGAGCAGTTCTTC.

The chain joins TRBV20-1 to TRBJ2-7, with TRBD1 as a possible D gene (5 bases). Germline-derived CDR1 and CDR2 are DFQATT and SNEGSKA (reference sequence). The CDR3 totals 15 residues. Trimming removed 0 bases at V and 5 bases at J, with 17 bases between. CDR3 bases: TGCAGTGCTAGAGATTATGCTAAGCTAGGGGACGAGCAGTACTTC. Its protein product is CSARDYAKLGDEQYF.

This clonotype was seen a single time. V usage is TRBV6-6 and J usage is TRBJ2-5; D gene unclear. Germline V gene sequence: CDR1 MNHNY, CDR2 SVGAGI (reference sequence). The CDR3 has 12 residues. The ends were cut back, 0 bases at V and 5 bases at J, with 4 bases in the middle. CDR3 coding DNA: TGTGCCAGCAGTTACTCGACCGAGACCCAGTACTTC. This encodes CASSYSTETQYF.

The gene calls are TRBV9 and TRBJ1-4, with 11 bases identical to TRBD1. Trimming cost V 4 bases and J 8 bases; bases outside gene matches: 10. The CDR3 loop spans 16 amino acids. Germline CDR1 and CDR2: SGDLS and YYNGEE. CDR3 sequence reads: CASSSTDRGREEKLFF. Here the CDR3 DNA reads TGTGCCAGCAGCTCGACGGACAGGGGGCGGGAGGAAAAACTGTTTTTT.

This clonotype came up many times. This rearrangement joins TRBV11-2 to TRBJ2-7, with 10 bases identical to TRBD2. This CDR3 has 16 amino acids. Germline lookup yields CDR1 SGHAT and CDR2 FQNNGV. V gave up 2 bases and J gave up 6 bases; unmatched junction bases: 10. The CDR3 DNA is TGTGCCAGCAGCTTAAGCGGGCTAGCGGGAGTGGGCGAGCAGTACTTC. It translates to CASSLSGLAGVGEQYF.

The rearrangement links TRBV2 to TRBJ1-4, with D uncertain. There are 14 residues in the CDR3. Trimming pared 4 bases from V and 7 bases from J, leaving 13 bases between. Germline-derived CDR1 and CDR2 are SNHLY and FYNNEI. CDR3 protein: CASSAWDVGEKLFF. For the CDR3, the DNA is TGTGCCAGCAGTGCCTGGGATGTTGGTGAAAAACTGTTTTTT. The entire variable domain, with the rest obtained from reference TRBV2 and TRBJ1-4, is as follows: EPEVTQTPSHQVTQMGQEVILRCVPISNHLYFYWYRQILGQKVEFLVSFYNNEISEKSEIFDDQFSVERPDGSNFTLKIRSTKLEDSAMYFCASSAWDVGEKLFFGSGTQLSVL.

This clonotype was counted many times. The chain combines TRBV5-1 with TRBJ1-4; D is ambiguous. The V end was cut by 4 bases, the J end by 3 bases, with 10 bases between. Per the germline V gene, CDR1 is SGHRS and CDR2 is YFSETQ. CDR3 length equals 14 residues. The CDR3 loop is CASSPEPANEKLFF. The CDR3 nucleotides read TGCGCCAGCAGCCCTGAACCGGCTAATGAAAAACTGTTTTTT.

This clonotype has a count of ten or more. The rearrangement joins TRBV11-1 to TRBJ2-7; a weak D match, TRBD1 (7 bases). CDR3 length: 17 amino acids. From germline, CDR1 is SGHAT and CDR2 FQDESV (reference sequence). The V end was cut by 0 bases, the J end by 0 bases, with 15 bases between. The CDR3 loop reads CASSLAAGGMSSYEQYF. As DNA, the CDR3 is TGTGCCAGCAGCTTAGCGGCAGGGGGGATGAGCTCCTACGAGCAGTACTTC.

This clonotype has a count of ten or more. The chain has TRBV2 and TRBJ2-3, with 10 nucleotides matching TRBD2. The CDR3 is 18 residues long. With V trimmed by 11 bases and J by 1 base, 18 bases remained unmatched. Germline CDR1 SNHLY, CDR2 FYNNEI. CDR3 nucleotide sequence: TGTGCCGCCAGCGGAGCCAGCGGGAGGGCACGGGGCACAGATACGCAGTATTTT. It specifies CAASGASGRARGTDTQYF.

As concerns this clonotype: One end of the junction is discordant with germline, which a read error may explain. The chain uses TRBV10-3 and TRBJ2-7, with 8 bases fitting TRBD1. This CDR3 has 14 amino acids. Per the germline V gene, CDR1 is ENHRY and CDR2 is SYGVKD. CDR3: CASSAGGGNSILNF. The DNA of the CDR3 is TGTGCCAGCAGTGCAGGGGGCGGTAACTCGATATTGAACTTC.

This chain connects TRBV2 to TRBJ1-6; no clear D gene. The CDR3 covers 13 residues. Per the germline V gene, CDR1 is SNHLY and CDR2 is FYNNEI. The ends were cut back, 5 bases at V and 6 bases at J, with 8 bases in the middle. DNA of the CDR3: TGTGCCAGCAGTTCACTAAGTAATTCACCCCTCCACTTT. Translated: CASSSLSNSPLHF.

The J gene is TRBJ2-7, the V gene TRBV7-3; TRBD2 aligns across 13 bases. The germline V gene has CDR1 SGHTA and CDR2 FQGTGA. This CDR3 has 14 amino acids. Trimming took 5 bases from V and 5 from J; bases not matched to a gene: 3. This CDR3 is CASSPGLAGHEQYF. The DNA for the CDR3 is TGTGCCAGCAGCCCGGGACTAGCGGGACACGAGCAGTACTTC.

About this clonotype itself: Given a much more abundant clone one base away, this may be a read error. The chain is built from TRBV10-3 and TRBJ2-3, with TRBD2 identical over 9 bases. CDR1 ENHRY and CDR2 SYGVKD come from the germline V gene. The junction had 1 base not matched to a gene; V was cut back by 3 bases and J by 0 bases. The length of the CDR3 is 15 residues. Here the CDR3 reads CAISDLAGSTDTQYF. In nucleotides, the CDR3 is TGTGCCATCAGTGACCTAGCGGGAAGCACAGATACGCAGTATTTT.

This chain uses TRBV24-1 with TRBJ2-1, with D perhaps TRBD2 (5 bases). The CDR3 totals 13 residues. Germline CDR1 KGHDR, CDR2 SFDVKD. Trimming stripped 4 bases from V and 8 bases from J, with 11 bases between. In DNA form, the CDR3 reads TGTGCCACCAGTGAGTGGACTTTACATGAGCAGTTCTTC. Its translation is CATSEWTLHEQFF.

Ten or more counts support this clonotype. As DNA, the CDR3 is TGTGCCAGCAGTGAATTAAGGGGCAGCCGCGACGAGCAGTACTTC. Translating it yields CASSELRGSRDEQYF. The chain is built from TRBV6-1 and TRBJ2-7; a possible D gene is TRBD1 (5 bases). CDR3 length equals 15 residues. The germline V gene encodes CDR1 MNHNS and CDR2 SASEGT. The germline V and J ends were trimmed by 2 bases and 5 bases, with 16 bases remaining between them.

This clonotype was picked up many times. The CDR3 DNA reads TGTGCCAGCAGCGTAGGTGGGGGAGCCACCTCCTACAATGAGCAGTTCTTC. It specifies CASSVGGGATSYNEQFF. V is TRBV9 and J is TRBJ2-1; perhaps D is TRBD1 or TRBD2 (5 bases each). The V gene's germline CDR1 is SGDLS and CDR2 YYNGEE. Trimming took off 0 bases at V and 0 bases at J, with 13 bases between the two ends. The CDR3 covers 17 residues. The whole variable domain, remainder taken from reference TRBV9 and TRBJ2-1, is DSGVTQTPKHLITATGQRVTLRCSPRSGDLSVYWYQQSLDQGLQFLIQYYNGEERAKGNILERFSAQQFPDLHSELNLSSLELGDSALYFCASSVGGGATSYNEQFFGPGTRLTVL.

This clonotype was counted at least ten times. The chain is built from TRBV7-2 and TRBJ2-1; tentatively, D is TRBD2 (5 bases). The ends were cut back, 6 bases at V and 3 bases at J, with 12 bases in the middle. This CDR3 is 14 amino acids long. Germline CDR1 reads SGHTA; CDR2 reads FQGNSA. CDR3 sequence (DNA): TGTGCCAGCAGGGCTAGCCAGCTCTACAATGAGCAGTTCTTC. Its translation: CASRASQLYNEQFF.